A selection of T cell receptor beta chains follows, all from one sample in a study of cytomegalovirus exposure and HLA in healthy donors. Sequenced by immunoSEQ multiplex PCR; TCRdb stores in-frame clones only, minus some. The sample has 100,000 to 150,000 clones; 81% are singletons. Sequencing input: PBMCs. These receptors originate from a woman aged 30 to 39 in good health and CMV-seronegative. Each CDR3 is given with its conserved first and last residue. A D gene is named only where the DNA matches it firmly. The size of a clone is reported for some rows only, either as once, few or many, or as a class for expanded clones.

- TRBJ1-5 TRBV6-6 - TGTGCCAGCAGTCCGTTAACGGGGGATCAGCCCCAGCATTTT CASSPLTGDQPQHF
- TRBJ2-7 TRBV7-8 - TGTGCCAGCAGCTTAGTGAACACAGCACGGTCCCACGAGCAGTACTTC CASSLVNTARSHEQYF
- TRBJ1-2 TRBV7-2 - TGTGCCAGCAGCTTAGTACAGGCAGGGCCGGGGGTATATGGCTACACCTTC CASSLVQAGPGVYGYTF
- TRBJ2-7 TRBV5-7 - TGTGCCAGCAGCTTGTTCCGTGGGGGGAAAAACGAGCAGTACTTC CASSLFRGGKNEQYF
- TRBJ2-7 TRBV5-5 - TGTGCCAGCAGCCTACAGCGGTACGAGCAGTACTTC CASSLQRYEQYF
- TRBJ2-5 TRBV14 - TGTGCCAGCAGCCAAGGAGTCGGAGTATTCCAAGAGACCCAGTACTTC CASSQGVGVFQETQYF
- TRBJ2-7 TRBV29-1 - TGCAGCGCGGAGGGCAACACCTACGAGCAGTACTTC CSAEGNTYEQYF
TRBD1 TRBJ1-3 TRBV7-9 - TGTGCCAGCAGCTTAACAGGGGGAAGTTTTGGAAACACCATATATTTT CASSLTGGSFGNTIYF
TRBD2 TRBJ2-7 TRBV18 - TGTGCCAGCTCACTTTCTAGCGGGAGGGTCGGAGAGCAGTACTTC CASSLSSGRVGEQYF
- TRBJ1-2 TRBV5-1 - TGCGCCAGCAGTCCCGACACTAACTATGGCTACACCTTC CASSPDTNYGYTF
- TRBJ2-2 TRBV7-3 - TGTGCCAGCAGCTGGGGGGCCGGGGAGCTGTTTTTT CASSWGAGELFF
- TRBJ1-2 TRBV6-1 - TGTGCCAGCAGTGAAATACCGGATGGCTACACCTTC CASSEIPDGYTF
TRBD2 TRBJ2-7 TRBV5-1 - TGCGCCAGCAGCCCCCACGGGACTAGCGGGAGTTACGAGCAGTACTTC CASSPHGTSGSYEQYF
TRBD2 TRBJ2-7 TRBV5-1 - TGCGCCAGCAGGCGGGGGACCTCCTACGAGCAGTACTTC CASRRGTSYEQYF
TRBD2 TRBJ2-7 TRBV5-1 - TGCGCCAGCAGCTTGGCCCCGGGAGGTGGCGGGGGGGCTACCTACGAGCAGTACTTC CASSLAPGGGGGATYEQYF
TRBD1 TRBJ2-7 TRBV19 once TGTGCCAGTAGTCCTCGAACAGGGGCCTACGAGCAGTACTTC CASSPRTGAYEQYF
- TRBJ2-7 TRBV5-1 - TGCGCCAGCAGCCCTCCGGGACTTTCCCTCTCCGAGCAGTACTTC CASSPPGLSLSEQYF